A selection of T cell receptor beta chains follows, all from one sample in a study of blood T cell repertoires in COVID-19. The repertoire was sequenced with immunoSEQ multiplex PCR; TCRdb's copy has only in-frame clones and lacks some. The sample has some 87,000 clones, roughly four fifths seen once. Sequenced material: peripheral blood. These receptors were taken from a human donor in a cohort sampled during active COVID-19. Both conserved end residues are part of each CDR3. The D gene is left open where the match is weak. Not all rows give a size; the values are once, few, many and, for expanded clones, a class.

CDR3aa: CASRRTGGFYEQYF
CDR3nt: TGTGCCAGCAGGCGGACAGGGGGCTTCTACGAGCAGTACTTC
v_gene: TRBV14
d_gene: TRBD1
abundance: .
j_gene: TRBJ2-7

CDR3aa: CASSEGGGGDQPQHF
CDR3nt: TGTGCCAGCAGTGAAGGAGGAGGGGGCGACCAGCCCCAGCATTTT
v_gene: TRBV25-1
d_gene: TRBD1
abundance: .
j_gene: TRBJ1-5

CDR3aa: CASSLQGLSGNTIYF
CDR3nt: TGTGCCAGCAGCCTACAGGGGCTCTCTGGAAACACCATATATTTT
v_gene: TRBV7-2
d_gene: TRBD1
abundance: once
j_gene: TRBJ1-3

CDR3aa: CASSYPTGGTNQPQHF
CDR3nt: TGTGCCAGCAGTTACCCGACAGGGGGGACCAATCAGCCCCAGCATTTT
v_gene: TRBV6-5
d_gene: TRBD1
abundance: .
j_gene: TRBJ1-5

CDR3aa: CASSLRYGQSNQPQHF
CDR3nt: TGTGCCAGCAGTTTAAGGTACGGACAGAGCAATCAGCCCCAGCATTTT
v_gene: TRBV28
d_gene: .
abundance: .
j_gene: TRBJ1-5

CDR3aa: CATSDSRNQPQHF
CDR3nt: TGTGCCACCAGTGACTCGCGGAATCAGCCCCAGCATTTT
v_gene: TRBV24-1
d_gene: .
abundance: .
j_gene: TRBJ1-5

CDR3aa: CATKSDTEAFF
CDR3nt: TGTGCCACCAAATCGGACACTGAAGCTTTCTTT
v_gene: TRBV10-3
d_gene: .
abundance: .
j_gene: TRBJ1-1

CDR3aa: CASSLGTRYTGELFF
CDR3nt: TGTGCCAGCAGCTTAGGAACCAGATACACCGGGGAGCTGTTTTTT
v_gene: TRBV7-9
d_gene: .
abundance: .
j_gene: TRBJ2-2

CDR3aa: CASSSGQLKNIQYF
CDR3nt: TGTGCCAGCAGTTCGGGACAACTGAAAAACATTCAGTACTTC
v_gene: TRBV6-5
d_gene: .
abundance: few
j_gene: TRBJ2-4

CDR3aa: CASTGQGYEQYF
CDR3nt: TGTGCCAGCACCGGACAGGGGTACGAGCAGTACTTC
v_gene: TRBV2
d_gene: TRBD1
abundance: few
j_gene: TRBJ2-7

CDR3aa: CASRRREAQEETQYF
CDR3nt: TGTGCCAGCAGACGGCGGGAGGCGCAGGAGGAGACCCAGTACTTC
v_gene: TRBV5-8
d_gene: TRBD2
abundance: .
j_gene: TRBJ2-5

CDR3aa: CASSLTSGEETQYF
CDR3nt: TGCGCCAGCAGCTTGACTAGCGGGGAAGAGACCCAGTACTTC
v_gene: TRBV5-1
d_gene: TRBD2
abundance: .
j_gene: TRBJ2-5

CDR3aa: CASSLAGAGTGELFF
CDR3nt: TGTGCCAGCAGCTTAGCAGGGGCAGGCACCGGGGAGCTGTTTTTT
v_gene: TRBV11-2
d_gene: .
abundance: .
j_gene: TRBJ2-2

CDR3aa: CASSDSMTSGVDTQYF
CDR3nt: TGTGCCAGCAGTGACTCAATGACTAGCGGGGTGGATACGCAGTATTTT
v_gene: TRBV6-4
d_gene: TRBD2
abundance: .
j_gene: TRBJ2-3

CDR3aa: CASSARSGNTGELFF
CDR3nt: TGCGCCAGCTCTGCGCGTAGCGGAAACACCGGGGAGCTGTTTTTT
v_gene: TRBV5-1
d_gene: .
abundance: .
j_gene: TRBJ2-2

CDR3aa: CASRFRDRGQYYTF
CDR3nt: TGTGCCAGCAGGTTCCGGGACAGGGGGCAGTACTACACCTTC
v_gene: TRBV6-5
d_gene: TRBD1
abundance: .
j_gene: TRBJ1-2

CDR3aa: CASSRSDQETQYF
CDR3nt: TGTGCCAGTAGCAGGTCAGACCAAGAGACCCAGTACTTC
v_gene: TRBV19
d_gene: .
abundance: .
j_gene: TRBJ2-5

CDR3aa: CASSLGGLNNEQFF
CDR3nt: TGCGCCAGCAGCTTGGGGGGGCTAAACAATGAGCAGTTCTTC
v_gene: TRBV5-1
d_gene: .
abundance: .
j_gene: TRBJ2-1

CDR3aa: CASSLGKGTGATGELFF
CDR3nt: TGCGCCAGCAGCTTGGGAAAAGGGACAGGGGCAACCGGGGAGCTGTTTTTT
v_gene: TRBV5-1
d_gene: TRBD1
abundance: .
j_gene: TRBJ2-2

CDR3aa: CASRDGTSGGGNEQFF
CDR3nt: TGCGCCAGCAGGGACGGGACTAGCGGGGGGGGGAATGAGCAGTTCTTC
v_gene: TRBV10-1
d_gene: TRBD2
abundance: .
j_gene: TRBJ2-1

CDR3aa: CASSYPEPQHF
CDR3nt: TGTGCCAGCAGTTATCCGGAGCCCCAGCATTTT
v_gene: TRBV6-2/TRBV6-3
d_gene: .
abundance: .
j_gene: TRBJ1-5

CDR3aa: CASSQYRRGGSYNEQFF
CDR3nt: TGTGCCAGCAGCCAATATCGGCGGGGGGGCTCCTACAATGAGCAGTTCTTC
v_gene: TRBV14
d_gene: TRBD2
abundance: .
j_gene: TRBJ2-1

CDR3aa: CASSPARSPRNTEAFF
CDR3nt: TGTGCCAGCTCACCGGCGAGGTCCCCGCGGAACACTGAAGCTTTCTTT
v_gene: TRBV18
d_gene: .
abundance: .
j_gene: TRBJ1-1

CDR3aa: CASTLSGTNEKLFF
CDR3nt: TGTGCCAGCACCTTGTCAGGGACTAATGAAAAACTGTTTTTT
v_gene: TRBV6-5
d_gene: .
abundance: .
j_gene: TRBJ1-4

CDR3aa: CASSDRAGDRVETQYF
CDR3nt: TGTGCCAGCAGCGACCGAGCGGGGGATAGGGTGGAGACCCAGTACTTC
v_gene: TRBV3-1/TRBV3-2
d_gene: TRBD2
abundance: .
j_gene: TRBJ2-5

CDR3aa: CASSLTAAALGGYTF
CDR3nt: TGTGCCAGCAGCTTAACGGCGGCAGCGCTCGGGGGCTACACCTTC
v_gene: TRBV7-9
d_gene: .
abundance: .
j_gene: TRBJ1-2

CDR3aa: CASGLGQTLDTQYF
CDR3nt: TGTGCTAGTGGTTTGGGACAGACCTTAGATACGCAGTATTTT
v_gene: TRBV12-5
d_gene: .
abundance: .
j_gene: TRBJ2-3

CDR3aa: CASSPGTSGGTAYEQYF
CDR3nt: TGTGCCAGCAGCCCGGGGACTAGCGGGGGCACGGCCTACGAGCAGTACTTC
v_gene: TRBV7-3
d_gene: TRBD2
abundance: .
j_gene: TRBJ2-7

CDR3aa: CASRVLSSTRAFF
CDR3nt: TGTGCCAGCAGGGTTCTTAGCAGCACTCGAGCTTTCTTT
v_gene: TRBV28
d_gene: .
abundance: .
j_gene: TRBJ1-1

CDR3aa: CASSYGTGLSYEQYF
CDR3nt: TGTGCCAGTAGCTACGGGACAGGGCTATCCTACGAGCAGTACTTC
v_gene: TRBV19
d_gene: TRBD1
abundance: .
j_gene: TRBJ2-7

CDR3aa: CASSLGSGTSGYGYTF
CDR3nt: TGTGCCAGCAGCTTAGGGTCGGGGACAAGCGGCTATGGCTACACCTTC
v_gene: TRBV7-2
d_gene: .
abundance: .
j_gene: TRBJ1-2

CDR3aa: CASRDNRGMGEKLFF
CDR3nt: TGCGCCAGCAGAGATAACAGGGGAATGGGCGAAAAACTGTTTTTT
v_gene: TRBV10-2
d_gene: TRBD1
abundance: .
j_gene: TRBJ1-4

CDR3aa: CASSQGRGSFYEQYF
CDR3nt: TGTGCCAGCAGCCAGGGAAGGGGCTCATTCTACGAGCAGTACTTC
v_gene: TRBV7-3
d_gene: .
abundance: .
j_gene: TRBJ2-7

CDR3aa: CASSRQGLANEKLFF
CDR3nt: TGTGCCAGCAGTCGACAGGGTTTAGCTAATGAAAAACTGTTTTTT
v_gene: TRBV27
d_gene: TRBD1
abundance: .
j_gene: TRBJ1-4

CDR3aa: CASGSTLTRQVPKNNEQFF
CDR3nt: TGTGCTAGTGGTTCGACATTGACGAGACAGGTACCAAAAAACAATGAGCAGTTCTTC
v_gene: TRBV12-5
d_gene: .
abundance: .
j_gene: TRBJ2-1

CDR3aa: CASRVQGYSNQPQHF
CDR3nt: TGTGCCAGTAGAGTACAGGGGTATAGCAATCAGCCCCAGCATTTT
v_gene: TRBV19
d_gene: TRBD1
abundance: .
j_gene: TRBJ1-5